The rows below give T cell receptor beta chains drawn from one sample of a study of STAT3 mutations in large granular lymphocyte leukemia. Measured with immunoSEQ multiplex PCR; TCRdb has only the in-frame clones, and not every one. The sample lists roughly 2,100 clones; 67% were seen once. The source material was peripheral blood mononuclear cells. The source of these receptors is a man between 60 and 75 years old with T-cell large granular lymphocyte leukemia. Some clones in this sample may be carry-over from other donors' samples. Both conserved end residues are part of each CDR3. Each record gives: clone size, V gene, D gene, J gene, CDR3 length, CDR3 protein, CDR3 DNA. D genes are given only for firm matches. The size of a clone is reported for some rows only, either as once, few or many, or as a class for expanded clones.

>.|TRBV5-1|TRBD1|TRBJ2-1|16
CASSSGQGSSYNEQFF
TGCGCCAGCAGCTCAGGACAGGGGAGCTCCTACAATGAGCAGTTCTTC
>.|TRBV7-9|.|TRBJ2-1|16
CASRKSPDTGRNEQFF
TGTGCCAGCAGAAAATCCCCGGACACCGGCCGGAATGAGCAGTTCTTC
>.|TRBV5-1|.|TRBJ2-2|15
CASSLSGANTGELFF
TGCGCCAGCAGCTTGTCAGGGGCGAACACCGGGGAGCTGTTTTTT
>.|TRBV9|TRBD1|TRBJ2-5|14
CASSGGTGRRTQYF
TGTGCCAGCAGCGGCGGGACAGGGAGGAGGACCCAGTACTTC
>.|TRBV5-1|TRBD1|TRBJ1-1|16
CASSPTPTGQTTEAFF
TGCGCCAGCAGCCCGACCCCGACAGGGCAGACCACTGAAGCTTTCTTT
>.|TRBV5-1|.|TRBJ2-3|14
CASSPRGGADTQYF
TGCGCCAGCAGCCCTCGAGGGGGGGCAGATACGCAGTATTTT
>.|TRBV5-4|.|TRBJ1-2|15
CASSLSGRGNYGYTF
TGTGCCAGCAGCTTGTCTGGCCGCGGTAACTATGGCTACACCTTC
>.|TRBV5-1|.|TRBJ2-7|11
CASSDAYEQYF
TGCGCCAGCAGTGACGCCTACGAGCAGTACTTC
>.|TRBV13|.|TRBJ1-2|15
CASSLAGGANYGYTF
TGTGCCAGCAGCTTAGCGGGAGGGGCTAACTATGGCTACACCTTC
>.|TRBV19|TRBD1|TRBJ1-6|15
CASSIDRGVSSPLHF
TGTGCCAGTAGTATTGACAGGGGTGTGAGTTCACCCCTCCACTTT
>few|TRBV2|.|TRBJ2-1|15
CASKILGSNYNEQFF
TGTGCCAGCAAAATTTTAGGATCCAACTACAATGAGCAGTTCTTC
>.|TRBV6-5|.|TRBJ2-4|13
CASSSTRDGIQYF
TGTGCCAGCAGTTCCACCCGCGATGGCATTCAGTACTTC
>large|TRBV4-1|TRBD1|TRBJ1-1|17
CASNPLGAGGPNTEAFF
TGCGCCAGCAACCCACTCGGGGCAGGGGGCCCAAACACTGAAGCTTTCTTT
>few|TRBV7-9|.|TRBJ1-5|12
CASSLGGPGQHF
TGTGCCAGCAGCTTAGGAGGCCCAGGCCAGCATTTT
>.|TRBV13|.|TRBJ2-7|12
CASSPHGGEQYF
TGTGCCAGCAGCCCCCACGGGGGCGAGCAGTACTTC
>.|TRBV7-9|TRBD1|TRBJ1-6|16
CASSTSRTGRNSPLHF
TGTGCCAGCAGCACGTCCAGGACAGGGAGGAATTCACCCCTCCACTTT
>.|TRBV7-2|.|TRBJ1-2|15
CASSLVYRNDYGYTF
TGTGCCAGCAGCTTAGTTTACAGGAATGACTATGGCTACACCTTC
>.|TRBV5-1|.|TRBJ2-5|16
CASSAGALGPQETQYF
TGCGCCAGCAGCGCCGGGGCCCTGGGGCCCCAAGAGACCCAGTACTTC
>.|TRBV25-1|TRBD1|TRBJ1-2|15
CASSDYLGQSDGYTF
TGTGCCAGCAGTGATTATCTGGGACAGAGCGATGGCTACACCTTC
>.|TRBV5-1|.|TRBJ1-6|16
CASSSALGAYNSPLHF
TGCGCCAGCAGTTCGGCCCTAGGGGCCTATAATTCACCCCTCCACTTT
>.|TRBV6-5|.|TRBJ1-5|13
CASTPAPNQPQHF
TGTGCCAGCACCCCCGCACCCAATCAGCCCCAGCATTTT
>few|TRBV18|.|TRBJ2-1|16
CASSPLPRGALDEQFF
TGTGCCAGCTCACCCCTTCCCCGGGGGGCTTTGGATGAGCAGTTCTTC
>.|TRBV5-1|TRBD1|TRBJ2-5|15
CASSLIVGQGGAQYF
TGCGCCAGCAGCTTGATTGTGGGACAGGGTGGGGCCCAGTACTTC
>few|TRBV27|.|TRBJ2-5|13
CASSFRMGETQYF
TGTGCCAGCAGTTTTCGGATGGGGGAGACCCAGTACTTC
>.|TRBV28|.|TRBJ1-2|13
CASSKGAFYGYTF
TGTGCCAGCAGCAAAGGGGCCTTCTATGGCTACACCTTC
>.|TRBV5-1|TRBD2|TRBJ2-7|14
CASSPSGGAYEQYF
TGCGCCAGCAGCCCTAGCGGGGGGGCCTACGAGCAGTACTTC
>.|TRBV5-6|.|TRBJ1-4|16
CASSLLGTKINEKLFF
TGTGCCAGCAGCTTGCTTGGGACAAAGATTAATGAAAAACTGTTTTTT
>.|TRBV5-1|.|TRBJ2-7|13
CASRRQEGAEQYF
TGCGCCAGCAGGAGACAGGAGGGCGCCGAGCAGTACTTC